This paragraph covers one TCR beta chain sequence. What it binds is not known. A read error may be the cause here, since a much bigger clone is one base away. This sample was included in a study of glioma-infiltrating T cells. The iRepertoire nested amplicon-rescue multiplex PCR amplified TCR alpha and beta CDR3s from RNA. TCRdb processed the multiplex PCR reads anew with MiXCR; each CDR3 protein has one entry. The data contain 150,000 to 200,000 distinct CDR3 sequences, under 55% of them singletons. This CDR3 region has 12 residues. The V gene's germline CDR1 is KGHDR and CDR2 SFDVKD. Whole-study findings and limits: Gliomas, especially low-grade, showed above-expected tissue-blood divergence; non-neoplastic patients showed below.

The rearrangement joins TRBV24-1 to TRBJ2-1; D gene uncertain. The sequence derives from a human donor with low-grade glioma or glioblastoma, undergoing nonglioma brain surgery, or in good health (not recorded which). Sequences were obtained from glioma tissue, nonneoplastic brain tissue, or PBMCs (not recorded which). The CDR3 coding sequence is TGTGCCACCAGTACCGCGCAGTACGAGCAGTTGTTC. Translating gives CATSTAQYEQLF.